This T cell receptor beta chain was sequenced in a study of human T cells and chemical hapten exposure. The V gene's germline CDR1 is LGHDT and CDR2 YNNKEL (reference sequence). Germline trimming cut 2 bases from V and 2 bases from J; bases unmatched to any gene: 5. The CDR3 contains 16 residues. One entry per CDR3 protein results from TCRdb running MiXCR on the RACE reads. The data contain 200,000 to 300,000 distinct CDR3 sequences, 8.6% of them singletons. In this sample, this clonotype turned up a few times. The antigen remains unidentified. Findings of the study overall: Patch test score rose with PT1 expanded TCR count, significant at thresholds 8, 16 and 32, not 4.

This sample's time point: pre-sensitization, week 0. This sample's treatment: therapeutic diphenylcyclopropenone sensitization with weekly scalp DPC. The sequencing used whole blood, collected in connection with sensitization to the hapten diphenylcyclopropenone (DPC). The genes are TRBV3-1 and TRBJ2-5, with 10 bases lining up with TRBD1. The TCR comes from a woman between 35 and 50 years old with alopecia areata. Some clones in this sample may be carry-over from other donors' samples. CDR3 residues: CASSQIGTGEQETQYF. The CDR3 DNA sequence: TGTGCCAGCAGCCAAATTGGGACAGGGGAGCAAGAGACCCAGTACTTC.